This TCR beta chain was found in a study of cytomegalovirus exposure and HLA in healthy donors. Assay used: immunoSEQ multiplex PCR; TCRdb lists only in-frame clones, some missing. Of tens of thousands of clones listed, roughly 96% are singletons. Between the trimmed V and J ends, which lost 4 bases and 0 bases, there was a span of 8 bases. This CDR3 is built from 13 residues. CDR1 and CDR2 (germline): SGDLS, YYNGEE. The chain joins TRBV9 to TRBJ2-7; D gene ambiguous. Sequencing was done on a sample of PBMCs. The sequence came from a man younger than 30 in good health and CMV-seronegative. CDR3 sequence: CASSPPSSYEQYF. DNA of the CDR3: TGTGCCAGCAGCCCCCCTTCCTCCTACGAGCAGTACTTC.